The clone carrying this T cell receptor beta chain was seen a single time. Authors' analysis steps: Amplification of reference gene primers was used by the study to estimate nucleated cell counts. Generated by immunoSEQ multiplex PCR, the TCRdb table keeps only in-frame clones and is missing some. The V and J calls and the clone size are those of that table, but D and trimming were determined from the DNA. The data hold approximately 86,000 clones, with 85% observed a single time. CDR1 is LNHDA, CDR2 SQIVND, per germline (reference sequence). This CDR3 spans 17 amino acids. V was clipped by 6 bases and J by 6 bases, with 25 bases between them. The sample comes from a study of blood T cell repertoires in COVID-19. Study-level background: Both acute and convalescent COVID-19 samples were obtained from the United States, Italy and Spain. From T cells, B-cell-depleted T cells, or PBMCs came the material, which was cDNA or gDNA.

The TCR was taken from a man between 50 and 59 years old with acute or convalescent COVID-19. The rearrangement joins TRBV19 to TRBJ2-3, with a tentative D call TRBD2 (5 bases). The sequenced sample was peripheral blood. The CDR3: CASSPTSGRAGLDTQYF. In DNA, the CDR3 is TGTGCCAGTAGCCCCACAAGCGGACGGGCGGGCTTGGATACGCAGTATTTT.